These T cell receptor beta chains were read from a single sample in a study of blood T cells in healthy people across ages. Each CDR3 protein is one row after TCRdb ran MiXCR on the 5' RACE reads. Of about 780,000 distinct CDR3 sequences detected, approximately 59% appear once; the ten largest clones hold about a quarter. Sample: blood. The source of these receptors is a man under 40 in good health. Both conserved end residues are part of each CDR3. A D gene is named only where the DNA matches it firmly. Size is stated for part of the rows, as once, few or many counts, or as a class when the clone is expanded.

cdr3_length	v_call	d_call	clone_size	j_call	cdr3_aa	cdr3_nt
15	TRBV27	TRBD1	-	TRBJ1-2	CASSSGQGADYGYTF	TGTGCCAGCAGTTCGGGACAGGGGGCAGACTATGGCTACACCTTC
14	TRBV2	-	-	TRBJ2-1	CASSEWAYYNEQFF	TGTGCCAGCAGTGAATGGGCTTACTACAATGAGCAGTTCTTC
16	TRBV29-1	TRBD2	many	TRBJ2-3	CSVEDLAGERTDTQYF	TGCAGCGTTGAAGACTTAGCGGGGGAACGCACAGATACGCAGTATTTT
16	TRBV4-3	TRBD1	few	TRBJ1-6	CASSQVGTGPNSPLHF	TGCGCCAGCAGCCAAGTCGGGACAGGACCAAATTCACCCCTCCACTTT
19	TRBV2	TRBD1	once	TRBJ1-5	CASSRIWGPGQGSNQPQHF	TGTGCCAGCAGCCGAATTTGGGGCCCGGGACAGGGGAGCAATCAGCCCCAGCATTTT
13	TRBV9	-	few	TRBJ2-3	CASRGASTDTQYF	TGTGCCAGCAGGGGAGCTAGCACAGATACGCAGTATTTT
14	TRBV28	-	-	TRBJ2-5	CASSFVRAPETQYF	TGTGCCAGCAGTTTTGTCAGGGCGCCGGAGACCCAGTACTTC
15	TRBV5-1	-	-	TRBJ2-3	CASSRGQLSTDTQYF	TGCGCCAGCAGCCGAGGACAGCTAAGCACAGATACGCAGTATTTT
16	TRBV12-3/TRBV12-4	TRBD2	-	TRBJ2-5	CASSLGSGGRQETQYF	TGTGCCAGCAGTTTAGGGTCGGGGGGGCGCCAAGAGACCCAGTACTTC
14	TRBV27	TRBD1	few	TRBJ2-7	CASSPRQGGYEQYF	TGTGCCAGCAGTCCACGACAGGGGGGCTACGAGCAGTACTTC
12	TRBV7-9	-	-	TRBJ2-7	CASSLKDLRAYF	TGTGCCAGCAGCTTAAAGGACCTTCGGGCGTATTTC
14	TRBV12-3/TRBV12-4	TRBD1	-	TRBJ1-2	CASSSPRQGYGHTF	TGTGCCAGCAGTTCGCCCCGACAGGGCTATGGCCACACCTTC
14	TRBV20-1	-	few	TRBJ2-6	CSARSLAGANVLTF	TGCAGTGCTAGAAGTTTAGCTGGGGCCAACGTCCTGACTTTC
13	TRBV7-9	-	-	TRBJ1-1	CASNPDRNTEAFF	TGTGCCAGCAACCCGGACAGAAACACTGAAGCTTTCTTT
15	TRBV4-3	TRBD1	-	TRBJ2-3	CASSQNRGSTDTQYF	TGCGCCAGCAGCCAAAACAGGGGATCCACAGATACGCAGTATTTT
17	TRBV12-3/TRBV12-4	TRBD2	-	TRBJ2-2	CASSAGLAGAGTGELFF	TGTGCCAGCAGTGCCGGACTAGCGGGGGCGGGTACCGGGGAGCTGTTTTTT
15	TRBV28	-	few	TRBJ2-3	CASSLSPSYTDTQYF	TGTGCCAGCAGTTTATCTCCCTCGTACACAGATACGCAGTATTTT
16	TRBV6-1	-	-	TRBJ2-2	CASSEAYGVGPGELFF	TGTGCCAGCAGTGAAGCGTATGGCGTAGGTCCCGGGGAGCTGTTTTTT
15	TRBV7-9	TRBD1	-	TRBJ2-7	CASSLDRASYNEQYF	TGTGCCAGCAGCTTGGACAGGGCATCCTACAATGAGCAGTACTTC
14	TRBV20-1	TRBD2	-	TRBJ2-1	CSARGGGGRDEQFF	TGCAGTGCTAGAGGAGGCGGGGGTAGGGATGAGCAGTTCTTC
15	TRBV18	TRBD1	-	TRBJ2-3	CASSRGQGEIDTQYF	TGTGCCAGCTCAAGAGGACAGGGAGAGATAGATACGCAGTATTTT
12	TRBV29-1	-	-	TRBJ2-7	CSVEVTDYEQYF	TGCAGCGTTGAAGTCACAGACTACGAGCAGTACTTC
14	TRBV6-5	-	-	TRBJ2-5	CASSSHSTGVEQYF	TGTGCCAGCAGTTCCCACTCTACCGGGGTTGAGCAGTACTTC